Below are 27 T cell receptor beta chains sequenced from a single sample in a study of cytomegalovirus exposure and HLA in healthy donors. Only in-frame clones appear in the TCRdb table, and some are missing; sequencing was by immunoSEQ multiplex PCR. The repertoire holds some 180,000 clones, around 86% seen once, with approximately 7% in the top ten. The material sequenced was PBMCs. The receptors were gathered from a young man in good health and CMV-seropositive.

This clone was seen a single time. The V gene is TRBV7-2, the J gene TRBJ2-3; no clear D. The V gene lost 4 bases and the J gene lost 7 bases, with 12 bases spanning the gap. Germline V gene data show CDR1 as SGHTA and CDR2 as FQGNSA. The CDR3 extends over 13 amino acids. The CDR3 nucleotides are TGTGCCAGCAGCTCCGAATTGGGATATACGCAGTATTTT. Its protein is CASSSELGYTQYF. The whole variable domain, filled in from reference TRBV7-2 and TRBJ2-3, reads GAGVSQSPSNKVTEKGKDVELRCDPISGHTALYWYRQSLGQGLEFLIYFQGNSAPDKSGLPSDRFSAERTGGSVSTLTIQRTQQEDSAVYLCASSSELGYTQYFGPGTRLTVL.

The CDR3 DNA reads as TGTGCCTGGGTTGAAGGCGGCGGGGGATACTATGGCTACACCTTC. Residues: CAWVEGGGGYYGYTF. The rearrangement uses TRBV30 and TRBJ1-2, with a weak D call TRBD1 (5 bases). The CDR3 covers 15 residues. Trimming took off 5 bases at V and 3 bases at J, with 19 bases between the two ends. Germline-derived CDR1 and CDR2 are GTSNPN and SVGIG (reference sequence).

The chain is built from TRBV5-6 and TRBJ2-7; 7 bases match TRBD1. Germline values: CDR1 SGHDT, CDR2 YYEEEE. The CDR3 sequence is 15 residues long. V trimming: 3 bases; J trimming: 5 bases; junction bases outside the gene matches: 11. Here the CDR3 reads CASSSIRDSAHEQYF. The CDR3 bases are TGTGCCAGCAGCTCAATTCGGGACAGCGCCCACGAGCAGTACTTC. The whole variable domain, filled in from reference TRBV5-6 and TRBJ2-7, reads DAGVTQSPTHLIKTRGQQVTLRCSPKSGHDTVSWYQQALGQGPQFIFQYYEEEERQRGNFPDRFSGHQFPNYSSELNVNALLLGDSALYLCASSSIRDSAHEQYFGPGTRLTVT.

The chain recombines TRBV29-1 with TRBJ1-2; 7 bases agree with TRBD1. The CDR3 is made up of 12 amino acids. V lost 5 bases and J lost 4; bases outside the gene matches: 4. Germline V lookup: CDR1 SQVTM, CDR2 ANQGSEA. CDR3 nucleotide sequence: TGCAGCGTTAGACAGGGTGGCTATGGCTACACCTTC. This codes for CSVRQGGYGYTF.

The rearrangement links TRBV5-1 to TRBJ2-7; TRBD1 matches at 7 bases. This CDR3 has 13 residues. Germline CDR1 is SGHRS and CDR2 is YFSETQ. V lost 0 bases and J lost 5; bases outside the gene matches: 2. The CDR3 DNA reads as TGCGCCAGCAGCTTGGACAGGGGAGACGAGCAGTACTTC. It yields the protein CASSLDRGDEQYF. Based on the CDR3 plus reference TRBV5-1 and TRBJ2-7, the full variable domain is KAGVTQTPRYLIKTRGQQVTLSCSPISGHRSVSWYQQTPGQGLQFLFEYFSETQRNKGNFPGRFSGRQFSNSRSEMNVSTLELGDSALYLCASSLDRGDEQYFGPGTRLTVT.

The sample holds one count of this clone. V and J are TRBV5-4 and TRBJ2-5; D is unresolved. Trimming took 0 bases from V and 5 from J, leaving 11 bases between them. The CDR3 covers 14 residues. Per germline, CDR1 SGHNT and CDR2 YYREEE (reference sequence). The CDR3: CASSLDLEVETQYF. DNA of the CDR3: TGTGCCAGCAGCTTGGACCTGGAAGTGGAGACCCAGTACTTC. Using reference TRBV5-4 and TRBJ2-5 for the parts outside the CDR3, the full variable domain is ETGVTQSPTHLIKTRGQQVTLRCSSQSGHNTVSWYQQALGQGPQFIFQYYREEENGRGNFPPRFSGLQFPNYSSELNVNALELDDSALYLCASSLDLEVETQYFGPGTRLLVL.

This chain connects TRBV6-1 to TRBJ1-5, with 8 nucleotides matching TRBD1. With 4 bases clipped from V and 0 bases from J, the junction kept 5 bases outside the gene matches. There are 16 residues in the CDR3. Looked up from germline, CDR1 is MNHNS and CDR2 is SASEGT. In DNA, the CDR3 is TGTGCCAGCAGTGGGCCTGACAGGGGTAGCAATCAGCCCCAGCATTTT. This encodes CASSGPDRGSNQPQHF.

The chain links TRBV6-7 to TRBJ2-1, with 8 bases matching TRBD2. TRBV6-7 falls under the ORF class, with uncertain function. This CDR3 has 16 residues. The V gene end was trimmed by 9 bases and the J gene end by 2 bases; junction bases not matched to a gene: 12. CDR3 amino acids: CARTSEYGLPYNEQFF. Written as DNA, the CDR3 is TGTGCCAGGACTAGCGAGTATGGTCTCCCCTACAATGAGCAGTTCTTC.

This chain uses TRBV29-1 with TRBJ1-5; 8 bases line up with TRBD1. The CDR3 is 15 amino acids. CDR1 and CDR2 (germline): SQVTM, ANQGSEA. Trimming removed 6 bases from V and 4 bases from J; junction bases left unmatched: 11. For the CDR3, the DNA is TGCAGCGTCAGTACACAGGGGGGGGTTAATCAGCCCCAGCATTTT. Translation gives CSVSTQGGVNQPQHF.

The rearrangement links TRBV2 to TRBJ1-5; D is unclear. V lost 6 bases and J lost 0, with 9 bases in between. The CDR3 contains 14 residues. Germline-derived CDR1 and CDR2 are SNHLY and FYNNEI. This CDR3 is CASRIVRSNQPQHF. CDR3 DNA sequence: TGTGCCAGCAGAATAGTGCGTAGCAATCAGCCCCAGCATTTT. Full variable domain (outside the CDR3, taken from reference TRBV2 and TRBJ1-5): EPEVTQTPSHQVTQMGQEVILRCVPISNHLYFYWYRQILGQKVEFLVSFYNNEISEKSEIFDDQFSVERPDGSNFTLKIRSTKLEDSAMYFCASRIVRSNQPQHFGDGTRLSIL.

This clone was counted a single time. V usage is TRBV5-1 and J usage is TRBJ1-5; D might be TRBD1 (6 bases). With 0 bases removed from V and 0 bases from J, the gap between germline ends came to 13 bases. Germline assignment: CDR1 SGHRS and CDR2 YFSETQ. The CDR3 sequence is 17 residues long. The DNA for the CDR3 is TGCGCCAGCAGCTTGGTGTGGGGGGCCTATAGCAATCAGCCCCAGCATTTT. The encoded protein is CASSLVWGAYSNQPQHF.

The chain couples TRBV5-6 to TRBJ2-3; TRBD2 matches at 12 bases. The CDR3 extends over 19 amino acids. V was pared by 4 bases and J by 2 bases, with 14 bases of the junction left unmatched. CDR1 and CDR2 from the germline V gene are SGHDT and YYEEEE. DNA of the CDR3: TGTGCCAGCAGCGTGGGACCTCCGGGACTAGCGGGTTACACAGATACGCAGTATTTT. Protein product: CASSVGPPGLAGYTDTQYF. The variable domain in full, completed from reference TRBV5-6 and TRBJ2-3, reads DAGVTQSPTHLIKTRGQQVTLRCSPKSGHDTVSWYQQALGQGPQFIFQYYEEEERQRGNFPDRFSGHQFPNYSSELNVNALLLGDSALYLCASSVGPPGLAGYTDTQYFGPGTRLTVL.

V usage is TRBV7-9 and J usage is TRBJ2-7; TRBD2 matches 7 bases. The CDR3 extends over 14 amino acids. V trimming: 1 base; J trimming: 2 bases; junction bases outside the gene matches: 2. Germline assignment: CDR1 SEHNR and CDR2 FQNEAQ (reference sequence). The CDR3 sequence: CASSLVGGTYEQYF. The CDR3 nucleotides are TGTGCCAGCAGCTTAGTCGGGGGGACCTACGAGCAGTACTTC.

The chain recombines TRBV30 with TRBJ1-1; the D gene is possibly TRBD1 (6 bases). The CDR3 has 15 amino acids. V lost 5 bases to trimming and J lost 11 bases, with 27 bases between them. Germline values: CDR1 GTSNPN, CDR2 SVGIG (reference sequence). CDR3 in DNA: TGTGCCTGGGCGGGGGACCTCTCACAGGGTCTCGTCGCTTTCTTT. Its translation is CAWAGDLSQGLVAFF.

The CDR3 coding sequence is TGTGCCAGCAGCACAAGAGGACAGGGGAACACTGAAGCTTTCTTT. Encoded protein: CASSTRGQGNTEAFF. The genes are TRBV7-2 and TRBJ1-1; 8 bases are a match to TRBD1. V trimming: 5 bases; J trimming: 1 base; junction bases outside the gene matches: 6. Germline lookup yields CDR1 SGHTA and CDR2 FQGNSA. The length of the CDR3 is 15 residues.

The chain couples TRBV7-9 to TRBJ2-2; 8 nucleotides match TRBD1. The junction had 5 bases not matched to a gene; V was cut back by 5 bases and J by 3 bases. The CDR3 spans 15 residues. Germline-derived CDR1 and CDR2 are SEHNR and FQNEAQ (reference sequence). This chain's CDR3 is CASSTDRGYTGELFF. The CDR3 DNA is TGTGCCAGCAGCACCGACAGGGGTTACACCGGGGAGCTGTTTTTT. The whole variable domain, remainder taken from reference TRBV7-9 and TRBJ2-2, is DTGVSQNPRHKITKRGQNVTFRCDPISEHNRLYWYRQTLGQGPEFLTYFQNEAQLEKSRLLSDRFSAERPKGSFSTLEIQRTEQGDSAMYLCASSTDRGYTGELFFGEGSRLTVL.

The chain links TRBV28 to TRBJ2-1; D unresolved. The CDR3 extends over 12 amino acids. From germline, CDR1 is MDHEN and CDR2 SYDVKM. Trimming left V 8 bases short and J 4 bases short, with 9 bases between. The CDR3 nucleotides read TGTGCCAGCGGCGTCGCATACAATGAGCAGTTCTTC. It is translated as CASGVAYNEQFF.

The CDR3 DNA reads as TGTGCGAGTAGGCTAGCGGGGCCCACCGGGGAGCTGTTTTTT. Translating it yields CASRLAGPTGELFF. V and J are TRBV6-5 and TRBJ2-2, with TRBD2 identical over 9 bases. The CDR3 length is 14 residues. Germline CDR1 reads MNHEY; CDR2 reads SVGAGI.

This clone came up once. The rearrangement uses TRBV14 and TRBJ2-3; 11 nucleotides match TRBD2. V lost 2 bases, J lost 2 bases, and 12 bases stayed unmatched. Germline-derived CDR1 and CDR2 are SGHDN and FVKESK. CDR3 size: 19 residues. The CDR3 is CASSQTTGTSGEYTDTQYF. CDR3 in DNA: TGTGCCAGCAGCCAAACCACCGGGACTAGCGGTGAATACACAGATACGCAGTATTTT.

The rearrangement joins TRBV15 to TRBJ1-5; the D gene is possibly TRBD1 (5 bases). V was pared by 1 base and J by 11 bases, with 18 bases between. Germline V gives CDR1 LNHNV, CDR2 YYDKDF (reference sequence). This CDR3 region has 15 residues. The CDR3 DNA sequence: TGTGCCACCAGCAGAGGGGGGGGGACCATACGGTCCCAGCATTTT. This encodes CATSRGGGTIRSQHF.

This clone has only a few counts. The chain is built from TRBV7-2 and TRBJ1-6; D call uncertain. Trimming cost V 3 bases and J 6 bases, with 6 bases left between them. The germline gives CDR1 SGHTA, CDR2 FQGNSA. CDR3 length: 13 amino acids. Here the CDR3 reads CASSFRPNSPLHF. CDR3 coding DNA: TGTGCCAGCAGCTTCAGGCCTAATTCACCCCTCCACTTT.

This clone is a singleton in its sample. J is TRBJ2-7 and V is TRBV28; 9 bases map to TRBD1. The CDR3 totals 15 residues. V was clipped by 3 bases and J by 5 bases; unmatched bases: 8. The germline gives CDR1 MDHEN, CDR2 SYDVKM. CDR3 residues: CASSLAGTGSDEQYF. The CDR3 coding sequence is TGTGCCAGCAGTTTGGCCGGGACAGGGTCGGACGAGCAGTACTTC. The whole variable domain, remainder taken from reference TRBV28 and TRBJ2-7, is DVKVTQSSRYLVKRTGEKVFLECVQDMDHENMFWYRQDPGLGLRLIYFSYDVKMKEKGDIPEGYSVSREKKERFSLILESASTNQTSMYLCASSLAGTGSDEQYFGPGTRLTVT.

The chain couples TRBV6-1 to TRBJ1-1, with D possibly being TRBD1 (5 bases). With 5 bases removed from V and 0 bases from J, the gap between germline ends came to 7 bases. The CDR3 consists of 13 residues. Germline CDR1 MNHNS, CDR2 SASEGT. CDR3 sequence reads: CASSWTMNTEAFF. CDR3 bases: TGTGCCAGCAGTTGGACAATGAACACTGAAGCTTTCTTT.

This chain uses TRBV29-1 with TRBJ2-5, with D perhaps given as TRBD1 or TRBD2 (6 bases each). CDR1 SQVTM and CDR2 ANQGSEA come from the germline V gene. This CDR3 region has 14 residues. V was cut by 3 bases and J by 4 bases, with 15 bases left in between. The CDR3 protein is CSVEGGPRRETQYF. The DNA for the CDR3 is TGCAGCGTTGAGGGGGGCCCAAGACGAGAGACCCAGTACTTC.

The rearrangement uses TRBV7-9 and TRBJ1-5; possible D gene TRBD1, 6 bases. Trimming cost V 10 bases and J 1 base, with 17 bases left between them. The CDR3 has 15 amino acids. CDR1 and CDR2 (germline): SEHNR, FQNEAQ (reference sequence). The chain's CDR3 is CATSRTEESNQPQHF. The CDR3 DNA reads TGTGCCACAAGTCGGACAGAGGAAAGCAATCAGCCCCAGCATTTT.

DNA for the CDR3: TGTGCCAGTAGTATAGGGACTAGCGGGAGCGACGTACGGATCACAGATACGCAGTATTTT. Translation gives CASSIGTSGSDVRITDTQYF. The chain employs TRBV19 and TRBJ2-3; 13 bases map to TRBD2. This CDR3 is built from 20 residues. Germline V gene lookup returns CDR1 LNHDA and CDR2 SQIVND (reference sequence). V lost 1 base to trimming and J lost 2 bases; unmatched junction nucleotides: 12.

This clone was seen only once. The chain has TRBV4-1 and TRBJ1-2; 9 bases fit TRBD1. Germline CDR1 and CDR2: MGHRA and YSYEKL. The CDR3 extends over 15 amino acids. Trimming removed 1 base from V and 5 bases from J; junction bases left unmatched: 5. The CDR3 nucleotides read TGCGCCAGCAGCCAAGGGACAGGGGAGAGTTATGGCTACACCTTC. It encodes CASSQGTGESYGYTF.